This T cell receptor beta chain is from a study of T cell responses to AZD1222 COVID-19 vaccine. Here immunoSEQ multiplex PCR was the method, and the copy in TCRdb shows in-frame clones only, minus some. Of about 100,000 clones listed, around 87% are singletons. Germline V gene sequence: CDR1 KGHSH, CDR2 LQKENI. The V end was cut by 3 bases, the J end by 0 bases, with 6 bases between. The CDR3 loop spans 13 amino acids. This sequence was found in an adult in good health. The starting material was peripheral blood, obtained on day 0 of AZD1222 vaccination. The gene calls are TRBV18 and TRBJ2-7; D might be TRBD2 (6 bases). CDR3 sequence reads: CASSPGSSYEQYF. The CDR3 bases are TGTGCCAGCTCACCCGGGAGCTCCTACGAGCAGTACTTC.